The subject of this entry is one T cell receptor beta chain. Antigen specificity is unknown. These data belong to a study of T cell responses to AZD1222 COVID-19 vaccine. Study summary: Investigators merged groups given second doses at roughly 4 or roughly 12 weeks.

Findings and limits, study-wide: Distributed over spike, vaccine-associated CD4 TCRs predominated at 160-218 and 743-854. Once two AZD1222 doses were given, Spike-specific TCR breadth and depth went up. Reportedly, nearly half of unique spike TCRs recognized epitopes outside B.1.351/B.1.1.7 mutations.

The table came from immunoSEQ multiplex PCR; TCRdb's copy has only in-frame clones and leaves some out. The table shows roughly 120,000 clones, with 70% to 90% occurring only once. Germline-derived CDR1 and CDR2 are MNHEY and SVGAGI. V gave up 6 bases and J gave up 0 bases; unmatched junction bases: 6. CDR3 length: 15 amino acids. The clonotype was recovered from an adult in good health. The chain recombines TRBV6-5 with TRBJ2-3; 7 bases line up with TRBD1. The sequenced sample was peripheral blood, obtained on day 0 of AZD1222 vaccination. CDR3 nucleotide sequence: TGTGCCAGCAGAAGACAGGGCGGGAGCACAGATACGCAGTATTTT. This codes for CASRRQGGSTDTQYF.